The 24 T cell receptor beta chains in this list originate from one sample, sequenced in a study of regulatory T cells in long-lasting Graves disease. Specified time point: newly diagnosed GD, antithyroid drugs for less than 3 months. PBMC RNA was the source of the TCR library. With iRepertoire HTBI primers and Arm-PCR of CDR3 regions, TCR beta libraries were built. TCRdb independently ran MiXCR on the multiplex PCR reads; one entry per CDR3 protein. The sample comprises some 400,000 distinct CDR3 sequences, 15% of which are singletons, and about a sixth rests with the top ten. This sample was shared with a second study, whose subject was T cells in Graves' hyperthyroidism and ophthalmopathy.

The input for sequencing was peripheral blood mononuclear cells (PBMCs), taken at new diagnosis, from a patient treated with antithyroid drugs. These receptors originate from a young woman with Graves disease.

This clonotype was seen at least ten times. The chain recombines TRBV24-1 with TRBJ2-4, with D unclear. The CDR3 is made up of 17 amino acids. V shed 4 bases and J shed 3 bases, with 18 bases lying between them. The V gene's germline CDR1 is KGHDR and CDR2 SFDVKD. The CDR3 DNA reads TGTGCCACCAGTGAGCCCTTGGGAACGAGTGGCAAAAACATTCAGTACTTC. Translated, it gives CATSEPLGTSGKNIQYF.

CDR3 bases: TGTGCCAGCAGGGAACAAGTCGGGGTCGCCTACGAGCAGTACTTC. Protein: CASREQVGVAYEQYF. The chain is built from TRBV12-3 or TRBV12-4 and TRBJ2-7, with D tentatively TRBD2 (5 bases). V was trimmed by 6 bases and J by 2 bases, leaving 17 bases between them. This CDR3 is built from 15 residues.

This clonotype turned up a few times. This chain links TRBV7-9 with TRBJ2-1; D is unresolved. CDR1 is SEHNR, CDR2 FQNEAQ, per germline (reference sequence). V was clipped by 1 base and J by 6 bases, with 7 bases between them. There are 13 residues in the CDR3. CDR3 in amino acids: CASSLGATNEQFF. CDR3 in DNA: TGTGCCAGCAGCTTAGGGGCGACCAATGAGCAGTTCTTC.

This clonotype came up many times. The junction departs from germline at one end; a sequencing error may be responsible. This sequence joins TRBV5-1 and TRBJ2-7, with a possible D match to TRBD1 (6 bases). Germline V gene sequence: CDR1 SGHRS, CDR2 YFSETQ. This CDR3 comprises 15 residues. The CDR3 here is CASSSTGTTTYEQYF. CDR3 nucleotides: TGTGCCAGCAGCTCGACCGGGACAACCACCTACGAGCAGTACTTC.

The chain links TRBV2 to TRBJ2-7, with D uncertain. CDR1 SNHLY and CDR2 FYNNEI come from the germline V gene. Trimming pared 8 bases from V and 2 bases from J, leaving 7 bases between. The CDR3 covers 11 residues. The CDR3 nucleotides read TGTGCCAGCGGTTGGGCCTACGAGCAGTACTTC. Its protein is CASGWAYEQYF.

To note about this clonotype: One junction end disagrees with the germline gene, perhaps due to a read error. The chain joins TRBV18 to TRBJ2-6; unclear D gene. This CDR3 contains 18 residues. Germline V lookup: CDR1 KGHSH, CDR2 LQKENI. Here the CDR3 reads CASSPPGWLASEANVLTF. Written as DNA, the CDR3 is TGTGCCAGCTCACCACCGGGATGGCTGGCTTCTGAGGCCAACGTCCTGACTTTC.

There are many counts of this clonotype. The V and J genes are TRBV5-1 and TRBJ2-1; tentatively, D is TRBD1 or TRBD2 (6 bases each). Trimming removed 6 bases at V and 10 bases at J, with 20 bases between. This CDR3 has 14 residues. Germline CDR1 reads SGHRS; CDR2 reads YFSETQ. The CDR3, as DNA: TGCGCCAGCACGTACGGGGGCGGTTTAAGGGAGCAGTTCTTC. Protein sequence: CASTYGGGLREQFF.

This clonotype appeared many times. CDR3 in amino acids: CASSWTSRVYNEQFF. For the CDR3, the DNA is TGTGCCAGCAGCTGGACAAGCAGGGTATACAATGAGCAGTTCTTC. The V gene is TRBV7-2, the J gene TRBJ2-1; tentative D call: TRBD1 (5 bases). CDR3 length: 15 amino acids. The germline CDR1 and CDR2 sequences are SGHTA and FQGNSA. The V end lost 4 bases, the J end lost 4 bases, and 14 bases lay between the germline ends. Complete variable domain (other parts from reference TRBV7-2 and TRBJ2-1): GAGVSQSPSNKVTEKGKDVELRCDPISGHTALYWYRQSLGQGLEFLIYFQGNSAPDKSGLPSDRFSAERTGGSVSTLTIQRTQQEDSAVYLCASSWTSRVYNEQFFGPGTRLTVL.

About this clonotype itself: One junction end does not reproduce the germline sequence, and a read error may be involved. The V gene is TRBV7-9, the J gene TRBJ1-2, with D perhaps TRBD1 (6 bases). This CDR3 region has 15 residues. Germline CDR1 is SEHNR and CDR2 is FQNEAQ (reference sequence). The CDR3 region is CASSLLQGLTYGYAF. DNA of the CDR3: TGTGCCAGCAGCTTACTGCAGGGGTTAACCTATGGCTACGCCTTC.

This chain links TRBV20-1 with TRBJ2-5, with 9 bases identical to TRBD2. The CDR3 contains 15 residues. The germline gives CDR1 DFQATT, CDR2 SNEGSKA (reference sequence). The V segment lost 2 bases and the J segment 5 bases; nucleotides outside the gene matches: 9. The DNA for the CDR3 is TGCAGTGCTAGAAGGCTAGCGGGATTGTTGGAGACCCAGTACTTC. This encodes CSARRLAGLLETQYF.

This clonotype turned up a few times. This chain connects TRBV20-1 to TRBJ2-7, with D perhaps given as TRBD1 or TRBD2 (5 bases each). The germline gives CDR1 DFQATT, CDR2 SNEGSKA (reference sequence). The V end lost 5 bases, the J end lost 3 bases, and 14 bases lay between the germline ends. The CDR3 runs to 13 residues. CDR3 in amino acids: CSAEGRSGYEQYF. Written as DNA, the CDR3 is TGCAGTGCTGAGGGGCGGTCGGGCTACGAGCAGTACTTC.

This clonotype occurred a few times. The V call is TRBV24-1, the J call TRBJ2-1; D may be TRBD2 (5 bases). Germline assignment: CDR1 KGHDR and CDR2 SFDVKD. CDR3 size: 15 residues. The germline V and J ends were trimmed by 4 bases and 4 bases, with 13 bases remaining between them. The CDR3: CATSDFGERYNEQFF. CDR3 in DNA: TGTGCCACCAGTGACTTTGGGGAGAGGTACAATGAGCAGTTCTTC.

The gene calls are TRBV7-2 and TRBJ2-1, with 7 bases that match TRBD2. This CDR3 has 16 amino acids. V lost 2 bases and J lost 4; bases outside the gene matches: 8. The germline V gene has CDR1 SGHTA and CDR2 FQGNSA. In nucleotides, the CDR3 is TGTGCCAGCAGCTTATCCCCAGCGGGAAAATACAATGAGCAGTTCTTC. Protein sequence: CASSLSPAGKYNEQFF.

With respect to this clonotype: With a much larger clone just one base away, this may be a read error. This chain uses TRBV3-1 with TRBJ2-5, with 8 bases that match TRBD2. This CDR3 has 15 amino acids. Germline V gene data show CDR1 as LGHDT and CDR2 as YNNKEL (reference sequence). V shed 4 bases and J 2 bases; nucleotides not matched to a gene: 6. DNA for the CDR3: TGTGCCAGCAGCCCCCCCCGCGGGAGGCAAGAGACCCAGTACTTC. This translates into CASSPPRGRQETQYF.

This clonotype was picked up many times. J is TRBJ2-1 and V is TRBV28; TRBD2 matches 15 bases. The ends lost 11 bases at V and 8 bases at J; junction bases unmatched: 4. This CDR3 contains 13 residues. Germline CDR1 is MDHEN and CDR2 is SYDVKM. The CDR3 nucleotides are TGTGCCTCGGGACTAGCGGGAGGTTATGAGCAGTTCTTC. This gives the protein CASGLAGGYEQFF.

The J gene is TRBJ2-2, the V gene TRBV13, with D perhaps TRBD2 (5 bases). The CDR3 runs 16 residues. Per germline, CDR1 PRHDT and CDR2 FYEKMQ (reference sequence). Trimming cost V 0 bases and J 5 bases, with 13 bases left between them. The CDR3 DNA follows: TGTGCCAGCAGCTTAGGCCTAACTCGGGGTACCGGGGAGCTGTTTTTT. This translates into CASSLGLTRGTGELFF.

This rearrangement joins TRBV7-9 to TRBJ2-1; D is ambiguous. CDR3 size: 15 residues. CDR1 and CDR2 from the germline V gene are SEHNR and FQNEAQ (reference sequence). The V and J ends lost 5 bases and 0 bases respectively, with 11 bases between them. CDR3 protein: CASSPRRSSYNEQFF. The CDR3 bases are TGTGCCAGCAGCCCTCGAAGGAGCTCCTACAATGAGCAGTTCTTC.

Ten or more counts support this clonotype. The J gene is TRBJ1-5, the V gene TRBV6-2 or TRBV6-3, with a tentative D call TRBD1 (6 bases). This CDR3 contains 15 residues. Germline V CDR1 and CDR2: MNHEY, SVGEGT. V dropped 0 bases and J dropped 1 base, with 7 bases sitting between them. The CDR3: CASSYSGQSNQPQHF. Here the CDR3 DNA reads TGTGCCAGCAGTTACTCCGGACAGAGCAATCAGCCCCAGCATTTT.

The chain is built from TRBV25-1 and TRBJ1-4; the match to TRBD1 covers 7 bases. Germline assignment: CDR1 MGHDK and CDR2 SYGVNS. The ends lost 6 bases at V and 7 bases at J; junction bases unmatched: 5. There are 13 residues in the CDR3. The CDR3 reads CASRGQEAEKLFF. In nucleotides, the CDR3 is TGTGCCAGCAGAGGACAGGAGGCTGAAAAACTGTTTTTT. Combining the CDR3 with reference TRBV25-1 and TRBJ1-4 gives the whole variable domain EADIYQTPRYLVIGTGKKITLECSQTMGHDKMYWYQQDPGMELHLIHYSYGVNSTEKGDLSSESTVSRIRTEHFPLTLESARPSHTSQYLCASRGQEAEKLFFGSGTQLSVL.

This clonotype showed up just once. The V call is TRBV27, the J call TRBJ1-6; 7 nucleotides match TRBD1. The length of the CDR3 is 17 residues. CDR1 and CDR2 from the germline V gene are MNHEY and SMNVEV (reference sequence). Germline trimming cut 3 bases from V and 10 bases from J; bases unmatched to any gene: 15. This chain's CDR3 is CASSFLGEKGGWSPLHF. CDR3 in DNA: TGTGCCAGCAGTTTTTTAGGCGAGAAAGGGGGCTGGTCACCCCTCCACTTT.

This clonotype has at least ten counts. V and J are TRBV11-2 and TRBJ1-4; a weak D match, TRBD1 (5 bases). The CDR3 is made up of 16 amino acids. V was clipped by 4 bases and J by 8 bases, with 20 bases between them. Germline assignment: CDR1 SGHAT and CDR2 FQNNGV. In DNA, the CDR3 is TGTGCCAGCAGCTCGTTCCGGCAGGGTTATTACGAAAAACTGTTTTTT. The encoded protein is CASSSFRQGYYEKLFF.

In nucleotides, the CDR3 is TGTGCCAGCAGTGAGGGGGACAGGTTTGGCTACACCTTC. Its translation is CASSEGDRFGYTF. This chain joins TRBV6-1 and TRBJ1-2; 8 bases fit TRBD1. Unmatched junction bases numbered 4, after V lost 3 bases and J lost 7 bases. The V gene's germline CDR1 is MNHNS and CDR2 SASEGT. This CDR3 spans 13 amino acids.

The sample holds many counts of this clonotype. The chain couples TRBV27 to TRBJ2-7; TRBD2 agrees at 11 bases. Per the germline V gene, CDR1 is MNHEY and CDR2 is SMNVEV (reference sequence). V lost 3 bases and J lost 6; bases outside the gene matches: 7. This CDR3 spans 15 amino acids. CDR3 in DNA: TGTGCCAGCAGTTTGCGTACCGGGACTAGCGGCGAGCAGTACTTC. This sequence encodes CASSLRTGTSGEQYF.

The chain joins TRBV4-1 to TRBJ2-2; TRBD2 aligns across 10 bases. CDR3 length: 17 amino acids. The germline V gene has CDR1 MGHRA and CDR2 YSYEKL. Germline trimming cut 1 base from V and 9 bases from J; bases unmatched to any gene: 11. The CDR3 reads CASSQVFQREGLRELFF. The CDR3 DNA reads TGCGCCAGCAGCCAAGTTTTCCAGCGGGAGGGCCTTCGGGAGCTGTTTTTT.